This T cell receptor beta chain was sequenced in a study of T cell changes during pregnancy in multiple sclerosis. TCRdb's table, derived via immunoSEQ multiplex PCR, lists solely in-frame clones and lacks some. In the table there are roughly 42,000 clones, approximately 90% of which are singletons. V was pared by 6 bases and J by 4 bases, with 7 bases of the junction left unmatched. CDR3 length: 15 residues. Germline CDR1 reads LNHDA; CDR2 reads SQIVND (reference sequence). This clonotype was sampled from a female donor with multiple sclerosis, enrolled in a pregnancy study. This specimen was CD4+ T cells from peripheral blood mononuclear cells, taken in the second trimester of pregnancy. This chain links TRBV19 with TRBJ1-4, with TRBD1 matching over 8 bases. The CDR3 region has the DNA TGTGCCAGTAGGCCACTGGACAGGGATAATGAAAAACTGTTTTTT. This translates into CASRPLDRDNEKLFF.